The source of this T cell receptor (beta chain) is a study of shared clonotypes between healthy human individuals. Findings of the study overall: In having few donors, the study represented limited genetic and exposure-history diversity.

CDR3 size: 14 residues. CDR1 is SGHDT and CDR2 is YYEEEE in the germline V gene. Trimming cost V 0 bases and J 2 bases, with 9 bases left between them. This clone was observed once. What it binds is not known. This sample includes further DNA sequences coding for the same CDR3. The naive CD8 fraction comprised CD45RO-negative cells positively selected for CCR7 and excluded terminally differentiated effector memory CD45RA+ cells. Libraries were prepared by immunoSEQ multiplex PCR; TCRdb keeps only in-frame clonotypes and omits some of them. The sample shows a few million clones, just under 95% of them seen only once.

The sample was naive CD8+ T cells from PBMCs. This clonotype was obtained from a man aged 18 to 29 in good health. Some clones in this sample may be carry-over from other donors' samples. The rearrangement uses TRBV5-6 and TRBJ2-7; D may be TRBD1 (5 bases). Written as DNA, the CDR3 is TGTGCCAGCAGCTTGGTAAGGGGTCCCTACGAGCAGTACTTC. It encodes CASSLVRGPYEQYF.